Following are 18 T cell receptor beta chains from one sample sequenced in a study of blood T cell repertoires in COVID-19. Sequencing was performed with immunoSEQ multiplex PCR; in TCRdb, only in-frame clones are kept and a portion is missing. This sample has around 150,000 clones, with 88% found just once. The source material was peripheral blood. The receptors here all came from a human donor with COVID-19, enrolled during active disease. The donor label of this sample is uncertain.

J is TRBJ2-5 and V is TRBV2; TRBD2 aligns across 8 bases. The germline V gene encodes CDR1 SNHLY and CDR2 FYNNEI. Trimming took 5 bases from V and 5 from J; bases not matched to a gene: 4. The CDR3 runs to 13 residues. The CDR3 is CASSWRGEETQYF. CDR3 in DNA: TGTGCCAGCAGTTGGCGGGGGGAGGAGACCCAGTACTTC.

The chain joins TRBV5-1 to TRBJ1-3; D is possibly TRBD1 (5 bases). CDR3 length equals 15 residues. Germline assignment: CDR1 SGHRS and CDR2 YFSETQ. Deletions cut 3 bases from V and 0 bases from J, with 10 bases between. The CDR3, as DNA: TGCGCCAGCAGCTCGGCAACAGGCTCTGGAAACACCATATATTTT. Its translation: CASSSATGSGNTIYF. Variable domain in full (rest from reference TRBV5-1 and TRBJ1-3): KAGVTQTPRYLIKTRGQQVTLSCSPISGHRSVSWYQQTPGQGLQFLFEYFSETQRNKGNFPGRFSGRQFSNSRSEMNVSTLELGDSALYLCASSSATGSGNTIYFGEGSWLTVV.

This clone was detected once. The chain employs TRBV6-5 and TRBJ2-7; TRBD1 matches 10 bases. The V gene's germline CDR1 is MNHEY and CDR2 SVGAGI. J was trimmed by 3 bases and V by 11 bases; bases with no gene match: 4. The CDR3 sequence is 12 residues long. In DNA form, the CDR3 reads TGTGCCGAGGGGGACAGGGGCTACGAGCAGTACTTC. It yields the protein CAEGDRGYEQYF.

V and J are TRBV10-3 and TRBJ2-2; 8 bases fit TRBD1. There are 17 residues in the CDR3. V gave up 0 bases and J gave up 0 bases; unmatched junction bases: 3. Germline V gene lookup returns CDR1 ENHRY and CDR2 SYGVKD. CDR3 amino acids: CAISESSGGANTGELFF. In DNA, the CDR3 is TGTGCCATCAGTGAGTCCTCAGGGGGCGCGAACACCGGGGAGCTGTTTTTT.

V is TRBV7-3 and J is TRBJ1-2; 7 bases align to TRBD1. Germline V gene lookup returns CDR1 SGHTA and CDR2 FQGTGA. The CDR3 length is 13 residues. V shed 5 bases and J 10 bases; nucleotides not matched to a gene: 10. The CDR3 DNA follows: TGTGCCAGCAGCCCCGGGACAGCGCGGGACTACACCTTC. Protein product: CASSPGTARDYTF.

The chain links TRBV3-1 (or the pseudogene TRBV3-2) to TRBJ1-1; unclear D gene. Germline V CDR1 and CDR2: LGHDT, YNNKEL (reference sequence). The germline V and J ends were trimmed by 1 base and 4 bases, with 7 bases remaining between them. CDR3 size: 13 residues. CDR3: CASSQGGLTEAFF. The CDR3 region has the DNA TGTGCCAGCAGCCAAGGAGGGCTCACTGAAGCTTTCTTT.

This clone was seen a single time. This chain joins TRBV7-9 and TRBJ2-7; 11 nucleotides line up with TRBD1. Germline-derived CDR1 and CDR2 are SEHNR and FQNEAQ (reference sequence). CDR3 length equals 15 residues. J was trimmed by 7 bases and V by 5 bases; bases with no gene match: 10. The CDR3 DNA reads TGTGCCAGCAGCCTCGGGACAGGGGGTCTAAGGGAGCAGTACTTC. Translating it yields CASSLGTGGLREQYF.

This chain links TRBV5-1 with TRBJ2-5; TRBD1 is a possible D gene (6 bases). Deletions cut 0 bases from V and 3 bases from J, with 12 bases between. Germline-derived CDR1 and CDR2 are SGHRS and YFSETQ. This CDR3 region has 15 residues. Here the CDR3 reads CASSLENRVEETQYF. Here the CDR3 DNA reads TGCGCCAGCAGCTTGGAGAACAGGGTAGAAGAGACCCAGTACTTC. Supplemented by reference TRBV5-1 and TRBJ2-5, the full variable domain reads KAGVTQTPRYLIKTRGQQVTLSCSPISGHRSVSWYQQTPGQGLQFLFEYFSETQRNKGNFPGRFSGRQFSNSRSEMNVSTLELGDSALYLCASSLENRVEETQYFGPGTRLLVL.

This chain joins TRBV5-1 and TRBJ2-3, with TRBD2 matching 7 bases. The CDR3 loop spans 18 amino acids. Germline V gene data show CDR1 as SGHRS and CDR2 as YFSETQ. J gave up 4 bases and V 0 bases, and 14 bases lay outside the gene matches. CDR3: CASSLGSLAVQGADTQYF. The CDR3 DNA follows: TGCGCCAGCAGCTTGGGTTCCCTAGCGGTACAAGGTGCAGATACGCAGTATTTT.

This clone occurred once. The chain links TRBV11-2 to TRBJ1-5, with D uncertain. The CDR3 length is 14 residues. CDR1 SGHAT and CDR2 FQNNGV come from the germline V gene. Trimming removed 5 bases at V and 5 bases at J, with 13 bases between. The CDR3 sequence: CASSRTGTHQPQHF. In DNA, the CDR3 is TGTGCCAGCAGCCGCACCGGTACCCATCAGCCCCAGCATTTT.

This clone was recorded once. The V and J genes are TRBV5-6 and TRBJ2-5; TRBD2 might be the D (5 bases). Deletions cut 4 bases from V and 4 bases from J, with 11 bases between. The CDR3 has 13 amino acids. CDR1 and CDR2 (germline): SGHDT, YYEEEE. CDR3 coding DNA: TGTGCCAGCAGCCCGACGGGGTTAGAGACCCAGTACTTC. Translated, it gives CASSPTGLETQYF.

The chain links TRBV9 to TRBJ2-5, with 9 bases identical to TRBD1. The CDR3 totals 15 residues. The germline V gene has CDR1 SGDLS and CDR2 YYNGEE. After removal of 3 bases from V and 5 bases from J, the junction contained 8 bases not matched to a gene. The CDR3 coding sequence is TGTGCCAGCAGCGCGGGTCGGGACAGGGATGAGACCCAGTACTTC. Protein sequence: CASSAGRDRDETQYF.

The chain carries TRBV27 and TRBJ1-6; D is unresolved. The V end was cut by 5 bases, the J end by 13 bases, with 12 bases between. This CDR3 has 12 residues. The germline V gene has CDR1 MNHEY and CDR2 SMNVEV (reference sequence). For the CDR3, the DNA is TGTGCCAGCAGTCTGATCGACTCCCCCCTCCACTTT. Its translation: CASSLIDSPLHF.

The chain couples TRBV24-1 to TRBJ1-3; TRBD1 aligns across 8 bases. J was trimmed by 1 base and V by 4 bases; bases with no gene match: 20. CDR1 is KGHDR and CDR2 is SFDVKD in the germline V gene. The CDR3 is 21 amino acids. The CDR3 reads CATSEGYRGGMRDLSGNTIYF. Written as DNA, the CDR3 is TGTGCCACCAGTGAGGGCTACAGGGGGGGTATGAGGGACCTGTCTGGAAACACCATATATTTT.

The gene calls are TRBV29-1 and TRBJ2-3, with TRBD1 matching over 8 bases. CDR1 is SQVTM and CDR2 is ANQGSEA in the germline V gene. This CDR3 region has 15 residues. V dropped 1 base and J dropped 0; count of bases not matched to a gene: 3. The CDR3 region is CSVEANRGSTDTQYF. DNA of the CDR3: TGCAGCGTTGAAGCGAACAGGGGGAGCACAGATACGCAGTATTTT.

V usage is TRBV18 and J usage is TRBJ1-5; 8 bases agree with TRBD1. The CDR3 length is 16 residues. V dropped 3 bases and J dropped 0; count of bases not matched to a gene: 4. CDR1 and CDR2 (germline): KGHSH, LQKENI. This CDR3 reads CASSPDRAYSNQPQHF. The CDR3 DNA reads as TGTGCCAGCTCACCGGACAGGGCTTATAGCAATCAGCCCCAGCATTTT. The full variable domain, its missing parts supplied by reference TRBV18 and TRBJ1-5, is NAGVMQNPRHLVRRRGQEARLRCSPMKGHSHVYWYRQLPEEGLKFMVYLQKENIIDESGMPKERFSAEFPKEGPSILRIQQVVRGDSAAYFCASSPDRAYSNQPQHFGDGTRLSIL.

The table lists this clone with a few counts. This chain joins TRBV30 and TRBJ1-3; D possibly corresponds to TRBD1 (5 bases). Trimming stripped 5 bases from V and 4 bases from J, with 9 bases between. CDR3 size: 12 residues. CDR1 is GTSNPN, CDR2 SVGIG, per germline (reference sequence). CDR3 nucleotides: TGTGCCTGGGAGACAGCCGGAAACACCATATATTTT. Translated, it gives CAWETAGNTIYF.

The rearrangement uses TRBV19 and TRBJ1-5; maybe TRBD1 (6 bases). The CDR3 covers 16 residues. V dropped 5 bases and J dropped 2 bases, with 16 bases sitting between them. Germline V gene lookup returns CDR1 LNHDA and CDR2 SQIVND (reference sequence). Here the CDR3 reads CASSATQGRGNQPQHF. The CDR3 DNA is TGTGCCAGTAGTGCCACACAGGGTCGGGGCAATCAGCCCCAGCATTTT.